This T cell receptor beta chain is drawn from a study of tumor-infiltrating lymphocytes in oesophageal squamous cell carcinoma. TCRdb fed the PCR reads into MiXCR, producing one record per CDR3 protein. The top ten hold 18% of the sample, which has about 18,000 distinct CDR3 sequences, about 40% seen once. This clonotype was counted ten times or more. Germline CDR1 SGHRS, CDR2 YFSETQ. V was clipped by 5 bases and J by 2 bases; unmatched bases: 9. The CDR3 contains 16 residues. V is TRBV5-1 and J is TRBJ2-1, with 8 positions matching TRBD2. The source is a female donor with esophageal squamous cell carcinoma. Sequenced: normal esophageal tissue next to the tumor. The DNA of the CDR3 is TGCGCCAGCAGACGGGAGGGAACGGCAGCCTACAATGAGCAGTTCTTC. Amino acids: CASRREGTAAYNEQFF.